This T cell receptor beta chain was sequenced during a study of CD8 T cells in Susac syndrome. The study, taken as a whole, reports: The relatively small number of individuals in the TCR sequencing and HLA analysis was acknowledged by the study.

CD8+ and CD4+ T cells from blood underwent TCR beta sequencing. Negative isolation was used for CD8+ and CD4+ T cells, and FACS enrichment was applied to TEMRA cells. Random-hexamer reverse transcription was applied to about 0.45 to 1 ug RNA. The authors amplified TCR beta CDR3 across 54 Vbeta and 13 Jbeta using immunoSEQ multiplex PCR. One entry per CDR3 protein results from TCRdb running MiXCR on the immunoSEQ multiplex PCR reads. The table has 150,000 to 190,000 distinct CDR3 sequences, around 95% seen once. Concerning this clonotype itself: The antigen remains unidentified.

The specimen was CD8+ T cells from PBMCs. This TCR derives from a human donor with multiple sclerosis.

The CDR3 region has the DNA TGTGCCACCAGCAGACAAGGGAACGTCTACGAGCAGTACGTC. It yields the protein CATSRQGNVYEQYV. The chain uses TRBV15 and TRBJ2-7; no definite D call. There are 14 residues in the CDR3. V lost 2 bases and J 3 bases, leaving 11 bases between the germline ends. Germline V gives CDR1 LNHNV, CDR2 YYDKDF (reference sequence).